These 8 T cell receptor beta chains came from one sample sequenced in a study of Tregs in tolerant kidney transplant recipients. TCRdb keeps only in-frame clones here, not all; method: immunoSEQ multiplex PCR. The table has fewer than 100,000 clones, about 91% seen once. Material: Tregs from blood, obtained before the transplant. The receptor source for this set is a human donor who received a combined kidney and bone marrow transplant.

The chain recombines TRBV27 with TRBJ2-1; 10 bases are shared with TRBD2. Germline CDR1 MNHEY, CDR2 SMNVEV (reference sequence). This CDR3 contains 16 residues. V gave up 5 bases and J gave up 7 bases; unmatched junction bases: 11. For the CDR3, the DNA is TGTGCCAGCAGTCCCCTCAGCGGGAGGGCCGCGAATGAGCAGTTCTTC. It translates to CASSPLSGRAANEQFF.

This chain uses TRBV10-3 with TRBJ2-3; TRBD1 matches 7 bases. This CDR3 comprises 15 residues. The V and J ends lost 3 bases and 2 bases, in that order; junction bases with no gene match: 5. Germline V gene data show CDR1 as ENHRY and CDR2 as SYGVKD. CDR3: CAISETGATTDTQYF. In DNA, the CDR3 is TGTGCCATCAGTGAAACAGGGGCTACCACAGATACGCAGTATTTT.

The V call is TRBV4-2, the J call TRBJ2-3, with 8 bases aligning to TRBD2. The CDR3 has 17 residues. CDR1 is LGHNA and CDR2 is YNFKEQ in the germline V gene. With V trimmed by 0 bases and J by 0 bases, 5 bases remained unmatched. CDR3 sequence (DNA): TGTGCCAGCAGCCAAGATGGGTCTAGCGGGAGCACAGATACGCAGTATTTT. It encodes CASSQDGSSGSTDTQYF.

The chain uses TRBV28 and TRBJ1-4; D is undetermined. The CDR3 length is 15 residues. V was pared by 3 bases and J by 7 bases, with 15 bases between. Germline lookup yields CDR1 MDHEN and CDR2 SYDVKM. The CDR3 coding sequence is TGTGCCAGCAGTTTTTCGTCATTCTCTCCTGAAAAACTGTTTTTT. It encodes CASSFSSFSPEKLFF.

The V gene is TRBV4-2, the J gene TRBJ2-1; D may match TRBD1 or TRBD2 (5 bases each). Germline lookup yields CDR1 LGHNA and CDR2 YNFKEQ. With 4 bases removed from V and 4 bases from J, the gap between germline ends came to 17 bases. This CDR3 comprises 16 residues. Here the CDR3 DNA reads TGTGCCAGCAGCCGATCGACGGGACGGATGTACAATGAGCAGTTCTTC. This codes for CASSRSTGRMYNEQFF.

The CDR3 DNA reads TGTGCCAGCTCCGGACAGGGGGCGTACGAGCAGTACTTC. Translation gives CASSGQGAYEQYF. The chain joins TRBV18 to TRBJ2-7; 11 bases line up with TRBD1. V shed 6 bases and J 4 bases; nucleotides not matched to a gene: 2. This CDR3 is built from 13 residues. Germline CDR1 KGHSH, CDR2 LQKENI.

CDR3 region: CASSDPSGSSYEQYF. The CDR3 bases are TGTGCCAGCAGCGACCCAAGCGGTAGCTCCTACGAGCAGTACTTC. This rearrangement joins TRBV28 to TRBJ2-7; D perhaps matches TRBD2 (5 bases). The CDR3 contains 15 residues. Trimming shortened V by 6 bases and J by 0 bases, and 15 bases separated the two germline ends. Germline V CDR1 and CDR2: MDHEN, SYDVKM.

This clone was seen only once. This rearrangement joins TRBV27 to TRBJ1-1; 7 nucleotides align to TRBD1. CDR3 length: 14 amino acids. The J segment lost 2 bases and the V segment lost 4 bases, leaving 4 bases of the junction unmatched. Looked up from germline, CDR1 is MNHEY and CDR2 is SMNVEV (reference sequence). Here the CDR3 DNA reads TGTGCCAGCAGTTCCTACAGGGGAAACACTGAAGCTTTCTTT. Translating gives CASSSYRGNTEAFF.